This record concerns one T cell receptor (beta chain) sequence. These data are taken from a study of blood T cell repertoires in COVID-19. Germline V gene data show CDR1 as SGHRS and CDR2 as YFSETQ. The CDR3 is 13 amino acids. Trimming cost V 4 bases and J 6 bases; bases outside gene matches: 1. Repertoires were generated with immunoSEQ multiplex PCR, while TCRdb's copy carries only in-frame clones and drops some. Of 20,000 to 25,000 clones listed, approximately 86% are singletons. Sequences were obtained from peripheral blood. The sequence was obtained from a human donor with acute or convalescent COVID-19. The donor label of this sample is uncertain. V is TRBV5-1 and J is TRBJ1-4; the match to TRBD1 covers 9 bases. The CDR3 sequence: CASSRTGDEKLFF. The CDR3 DNA follows: TGCGCCAGCAGCCGGACAGGGGATGAAAAACTGTTTTTT. Full variable domain (rest looked up from reference TRBV5-1 and TRBJ1-4): KAGVTQTPRYLIKTRGQQVTLSCSPISGHRSVSWYQQTPGQGLQFLFEYFSETQRNKGNFPGRFSGRQFSNSRSEMNVSTLELGDSALYLCASSRTGDEKLFFGSGTQLSVL.